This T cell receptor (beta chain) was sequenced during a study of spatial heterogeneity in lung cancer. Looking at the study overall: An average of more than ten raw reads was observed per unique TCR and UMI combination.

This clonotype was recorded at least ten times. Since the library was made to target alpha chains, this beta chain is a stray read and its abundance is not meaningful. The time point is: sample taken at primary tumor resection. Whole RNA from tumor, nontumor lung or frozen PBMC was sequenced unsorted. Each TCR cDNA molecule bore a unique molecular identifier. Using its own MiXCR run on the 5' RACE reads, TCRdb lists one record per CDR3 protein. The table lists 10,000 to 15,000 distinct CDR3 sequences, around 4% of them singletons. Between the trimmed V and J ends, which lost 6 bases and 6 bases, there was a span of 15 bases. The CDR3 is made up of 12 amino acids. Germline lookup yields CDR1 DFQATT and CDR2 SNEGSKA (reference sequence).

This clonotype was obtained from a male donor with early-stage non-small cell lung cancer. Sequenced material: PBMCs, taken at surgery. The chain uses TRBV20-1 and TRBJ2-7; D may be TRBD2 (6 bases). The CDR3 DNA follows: TGCAGTGCCGACTCTCCCGGGGGCGAGCAGTACTTC. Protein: CSADSPGGEQYF.